The rows below give T cell receptor beta chains drawn from one sample of a study of blood T cells in healthy people across ages. TCRdb fed the 5' RACE reads into MiXCR, producing one record per CDR3 protein. The data show some 1,800,000 distinct CDR3 sequences, roughly 43% seen once. Material for sequencing was blood. The receptor set was obtained from a human donor in good health. Each CDR3 is given with its conserved first and last residue. A D gene is named only where the DNA matches it firmly. A row's size may be missing; if present it is once, few, many or a size class.

J gene	D gene	clone size	CDR3 length	V gene	CDR3 protein	CDR3 DNA
TRBJ2-3	.	many	12	TRBV12-3/TRBV12-4	CASSLSEDTQYF	TGTGCCAGCAGTTTAAGCGAAGATACGCAGTATTTT
TRBJ1-6	.	few	15	TRBV7-2	CASSFAGIPNSPLHF	TGTGCCAGCAGCTTCGCAGGGATCCCAAATTCACCCCTCCACTTT
TRBJ1-2	.	.	14	TRBV9	CASGTTALEDGYTF	TGTGCCAGCGGAACGACAGCTTTAGAGGATGGCTACACCTTC
TRBJ1-2	.	.	15	TRBV20-1	CSARETDSQSYGYTF	TGCAGTGCTAGAGAGACGGACAGCCAGAGCTATGGCTACACCTTC
TRBJ1-2	.	.	11	TRBV29-1	CSVGEGESYTF	TGCAGCGTTGGGGAGGGGGAAAGCTACACCTTC
TRBJ1-5	.	few	11	TRBV20-1	CSASVDQPQHF	TGCAGTGCTAGTGTTGATCAGCCCCAGCATTTT
TRBJ2-7	.	.	15	TRBV20-1	CSARDRKGFVYEQYF	TGCAGTGCTAGAGACCGTAAGGGGTTTGTCTACGAGCAGTACTTC
TRBJ2-7	.	.	18	TRBV24-1	CATSDFASVQDSSYEQYF	TGTGCCACCAGTGATTTCGCATCGGTGCAGGATAGCTCCTACGAGCAGTACTTC
TRBJ2-4	TRBD1	few	17	TRBV18	CASSPPPGQGVSDIQYF	TGTGCCAGCTCACCACCTCCGGGACAGGGGGTTTCGGACATTCAGTACTTC
TRBJ2-5	TRBD2	.	16	TRBV6-1	CASSEVSGPPGETQYF	TGTGCCAGCAGTGAAGTTAGCGGGCCTCCAGGGGAGACCCAGTACTTC
TRBJ1-5	.	.	12	TRBV18	CASSPQGGPQHF	TGTGCCAGCTCACCACAGGGGGGACCCCAGCATTTT
TRBJ2-7	TRBD2	many	15	TRBV7-2	CASSSFGGGVREQYF	TGTGCCAGCAGCTCATTTGGCGGGGGGGTCCGGGAGCAGTACTTC
TRBJ2-5	.	.	12	TRBV12-3/TRBV12-4	CASSLSARTQYF	TGTGCCAGCAGTTTATCCGCCCGGACCCAGTACTTC
TRBJ2-7	TRBD1	many	16	TRBV4-3	CASSQGIGQGPYEQYF	TGCGCCAGCAGCCAAGGGATAGGACAGGGACCCTACGAGCAGTACTTC
TRBJ1-1	.	.	16	TRBV5-1	CASSSGSGGPGTEAFF	TGCGCCAGCAGCTCAGGTTCGGGGGGCCCAGGGACTGAAGCTTTCTTT
TRBJ2-5	TRBD1	once	17	TRBV6-1	CASSVNRGPSNQETQYF	TGTGCCAGCAGTGTGAACAGGGGCCCCTCCAACCAAGAGACCCAGTACTTC
TRBJ2-6	TRBD1	.	18	TRBV12-3/TRBV12-4	CACSLGGQLLSGANVLTF	TGTGCCTGCAGTTTAGGGGGACAGCTACTCTCTGGGGCCAACGTCCTGACTTTC
TRBJ1-5	TRBD1	.	14	TRBV12-3/TRBV12-4	CASRQGYSNQPQHF	TGTGCCAGCCGACAGGGCTATAGCAATCAGCCCCAGCATTTT
TRBJ1-3	.	many	13	TRBV7-7	CASSPQAGNTIYF	TGTGCCAGCAGCCCTCAAGCTGGAAACACCATATATTTT
TRBJ2-7	TRBD1	.	13	TRBV29-1	CSVRDSTPYEQYF	TGCAGCGTACGGGACAGTACCCCCTACGAGCAGTACTTC
TRBJ2-1	.	.	14	TRBV5-1	CASSELQGANEQFF	TGCGCCAGCAGCGAACTACAAGGTGCCAACGAGCAGTTCTTC
TRBJ2-4	TRBD2	.	18	TRBV12-3/TRBV12-4	CASSLPSGGRSAKNIQYF	TGTGCCAGCAGTTTGCCTAGCGGGGGAAGGTCGGCCAAAAACATTCAGTACTTC
TRBJ2-5	.	.	14	TRBV7-2	CASTFTSDRDEQYF	TGTGCCAGCACCTTTACGTCGGACCGCGATGAGCAGTACTTC
TRBJ1-4	.	few	15	TRBV6-5	CASSPAWGSNEKLFF	TGTGCCAGCAGTCCAGCCTGGGGGTCTAATGAAAAACTGTTTTTT
TRBJ2-2	.	.	15	TRBV5-1	CASSLITGTAGELFF	TGCGCCAGCAGCCTTATAACAGGGACCGCCGGGGAGCTGTTTTTT
TRBJ2-3	.	.	15	TRBV20-1	CSARHLGESTDTQYF	TGCAGTGCTAGACACTTAGGGGAGTCCACAGATACGCAGTATTTT
TRBJ2-1	TRBD2	many	19	TRBV4-1	CASSQDRTSGVLTYNEQFF	TGCGCCAGCAGCCAAGATCGTACTAGCGGGGTTCTTACTTACAATGAGCAGTTCTTC
TRBJ2-7	.	.	14	TRBV18	CASSPPGQRNEQYF	TGTGCCAGCTCACCACCCGGCCAGAGGAATGAGCAGTACTTC
TRBJ2-1	TRBD1	.	17	TRBV24-1	CATSGNTGGSSYNEQFF	TGTGCCACCAGTGGGAATACAGGGGGCAGCTCCTACAATGAGCAGTTCTTC
TRBJ1-6	TRBD1	few	15	TRBV4-1	CASTPTQGDNSPLHF	TGCGCCAGCACCCCGACCCAGGGGGACAATTCACCCCTCCACTTT
TRBJ1-5	TRBD1	.	14	TRBV20-1	CSARQDRGNQPQHF	TGCAGTGCTAGACAGGACAGGGGGAACCAGCCCCAGCATTTT